Below, 25 T cell receptor beta chains from the same sample are listed, as sequenced in a study of CD8+ T cells in alopecia areata. Treatment reported: oral pan-JAK inhibitor, 5-10 mg twice daily. Extraction and reverse transcription of RNA yielded cDNA as the sequencing template. Data came from immunoSEQ multiplex PCR; TCRdb stores just in-frame clones and leaves some out. Of 110,000 to 150,000 clones in the sample, about four fifths were seen once. The input for sequencing was CD8+ T cells sorted from blood, taken at week 4, from a patient treated with tofacitinib. The receptors shown here come from a human donor with alopecia areata.

J is TRBJ2-3 and V is TRBV7-8; D gene uncertain. Germline assignment: CDR1 SGHVS and CDR2 FQNEAQ. V lost 1 base to trimming and J lost 3 bases, with 5 bases between them. This CDR3 contains 13 residues. CDR3 nucleotides: TGTGCCAGCAGCTTAGTTTTGACAGATACGCAGTATTTT. Amino acids: CASSLVLTDTQYF.

The gene calls are TRBV5-1 and TRBJ1-1; tentatively, D is TRBD1 (5 bases). The CDR3 loop spans 20 amino acids. The germline gives CDR1 SGHRS, CDR2 YFSETQ. Trimming took 0 bases from V and 3 from J, leaving 27 bases between them. The CDR3 nucleotides read TGCGCCAGCAGCTTGGTCAAAGGCATGGGGCCCGAATCCCCCTACACTGAAGCTTTCTTT. Amino acid sequence: CASSLVKGMGPESPYTEAFF.

The table lists this clone with a count of one. The chain couples TRBV11-2 to TRBJ2-5, with 8 positions matching TRBD1. Germline values: CDR1 SGHAT, CDR2 FQNNGV. The CDR3 extends over 13 amino acids. V gave up 1 base and J gave up 7 bases; unmatched junction bases: 2. The DNA for the CDR3 is TGTGCCAGCAGCTTAGGACAGGGGAGGACCCAGTACTTC. Its protein product is CASSLGQGRTQYF.

This rearrangement joins TRBV19 to TRBJ2-1, with TRBD2 matching over 10 bases. Trimming removed 6 bases from V and 4 bases from J; junction bases left unmatched: 6. CDR3 length equals 15 residues. Germline CDR1 and CDR2: LNHDA and SQIVND (reference sequence). The chain's CDR3 is CASSLTSGEYNEQFF. The CDR3, as DNA: TGTGCCAGTAGCCTAACTAGCGGGGAGTACAATGAGCAGTTCTTC. Full variable domain (outside the CDR3, taken from reference TRBV19 and TRBJ2-1): DGGITQSPKYLFRKEGQNVTLSCEQNLNHDAMYWYRQDPGQGLRLIYYSQIVNDFQKGDIAEGYSVSREKKESFPLTVTSAQKNPTAFYLCASSLTSGEYNEQFFGPGTRLTVL.

V is TRBV25-1 and J is TRBJ2-1; D is ambiguous. This CDR3 has 12 residues. The germline V and J ends were trimmed by 6 bases and 7 bases, with 10 bases remaining between them. CDR1 and CDR2 (germline): MGHDK, SYGVNS. The CDR3 reads CASSGGGNEQFF. CDR3 DNA: TGTGCCAGCAGCGGCGGTGGGAATGAGCAGTTCTTC.

The chain joins TRBV9 to TRBJ2-1; D perhaps matches TRBD2 (7 bases). From germline, CDR1 is SGDLS and CDR2 YYNGEE. The CDR3 covers 14 residues. V lost 3 bases, J lost 7 bases, and 14 bases lay in between. CDR3 nucleotides: TGTGCCAGCAGCGCGGGGGGCTCGTTGAATGAGCAGTTCTTC. Protein: CASSAGGSLNEQFF.

V usage is TRBV7-8 and J usage is TRBJ1-6; no clear D. V lost 1 base and J lost 8, with 15 bases in between. The V gene's germline CDR1 is SGHVS and CDR2 FQNEAQ. CDR3 length equals 16 residues. CDR3 amino acids: CASSLVPRRKDSPLHF. For the CDR3, the DNA is TGTGCCAGCAGCTTAGTCCCCAGGAGGAAGGATTCACCCCTCCACTTT. Looking up the rest from reference TRBV7-8 and TRBJ1-6 gives the full variable domain: GAGVSQSPRYKVAKRGQDVALRCDPISGHVSLFWYQQALGQGPEFLTYFQNEAQLDKSGLPSDRFFAERPEGSVSTLKIQRTQQEDSAVYLCASSLVPRRKDSPLHFGNGTRLTVT.

This chain uses TRBV5-1 with TRBJ2-7, with a possible D match to TRBD1 (6 bases). Germline CDR1 is SGHRS and CDR2 is YFSETQ. This CDR3 region has 15 residues. Trimming took 0 bases from V and 2 from J, leaving 12 bases between them. The CDR3 bases are TGCGCCAGCAGCTTGGCCAGGGGACAAGCCTACGAGCAGTACTTC. Protein sequence: CASSLARGQAYEQYF. Complete variable domain (other parts from reference TRBV5-1 and TRBJ2-7): KAGVTQTPRYLIKTRGQQVTLSCSPISGHRSVSWYQQTPGQGLQFLFEYFSETQRNKGNFPGRFSGRQFSNSRSEMNVSTLELGDSALYLCASSLARGQAYEQYFGPGTRLTVT.

This clone was found once. The chain carries TRBV29-1 and TRBJ2-5; D remains unclear. The CDR3 extends over 11 amino acids. Trimming left V 7 bases short and J 2 bases short, with 8 bases between. The germline CDR1 and CDR2 sequences are SQVTM and ANQGSEA. The CDR3 reads CSAPKQETQYF. The CDR3 bases are TGCAGCGCTCCAAAGCAAGAGACCCAGTACTTC.

This clone was detected only a few times. V gene TRBV10-3 combines with J gene TRBJ2-1, with D possibly matching TRBD2 (6 bases). Germline lookup yields CDR1 ENHRY and CDR2 SYGVKD. V lost 0 bases and J 3 bases, leaving 18 bases between the germline ends. The CDR3 spans 18 residues. CDR3: CAISESISVTAGYNEQFF. CDR3 DNA sequence: TGTGCCATCAGTGAGTCGATCTCTGTAACAGCGGGCTACAATGAGCAGTTCTTC.

This chain uses TRBV4-1 with TRBJ2-3, with a possible D match to TRBD1 (6 bases). This CDR3 region has 14 residues. CDR1 and CDR2 (germline): MGHRA, YSYEKL. V dropped 3 bases and J dropped 3 bases, with 10 bases sitting between them. CDR3 sequence: CASSHGTPTDTQYF. The CDR3 DNA reads as TGCGCCAGCAGCCACGGGACACCGACAGATACGCAGTATTTT.

In DNA, the CDR3 is TGCGCCAGCAGCCTTACACCGGACAGGCCCTACGAGCAGTACTTC. Its translation is CASSLTPDRPYEQYF. This chain connects TRBV4-3 to TRBJ2-7, with 7 bases identical to TRBD1. V shed 4 bases, J shed 2 bases, and the junction held 8 bases outside the gene matches. This CDR3 spans 15 amino acids. CDR1 is LGHNA, CDR2 YSLEER, per germline.

The chain joins TRBV29-1 to TRBJ2-7, with D possibly TRBD1 on 6 matching bases. Germline CDR1 is SQVTM and CDR2 is ANQGSEA. V was shortened by 1 base and J by 0 bases, with 7 bases between the two germline ends. This CDR3 region has 13 residues. CDR3 bases: TGCAGCGTTGAAGCAGGGGACTCCTACGAGCAGTACTTC. It specifies CSVEAGDSYEQYF.

This chain connects TRBV7-9 to TRBJ1-1, with D hard to call. The CDR3 length is 14 residues. Trimming cost V 5 bases and J 0 bases, with 10 bases left between them. Germline assignment: CDR1 SEHNR and CDR2 FQNEAQ (reference sequence). CDR3 sequence: CASSEDLMNTEAFF. CDR3 coding DNA: TGTGCCAGCAGCGAGGACCTCATGAACACTGAAGCTTTCTTT.

The chain recombines TRBV27 with TRBJ2-7; possible D gene TRBD1, 6 bases. This CDR3 spans 13 amino acids. Trimming removed 5 bases at V and 0 bases at J, with 8 bases between. Germline CDR1 MNHEY, CDR2 SMNVEV (reference sequence). This CDR3 is CASSQGFSYEQYF. The CDR3 nucleotides are TGTGCCAGCAGTCAGGGGTTCTCCTACGAGCAGTACTTC.

The V call is TRBV5-1, the J call TRBJ1-1; D is uncertain. This CDR3 has 14 residues. Trimming shortened V by 7 bases and J by 1 base, and 14 bases separated the two germline ends. The germline V gene has CDR1 SGHRS and CDR2 YFSETQ. In DNA, the CDR3 is TGCGCCAGCGTGCCCCCAGGTCGGAACACTGAAGCTTTCTTT. Its protein product is CASVPPGRNTEAFF. Combining the CDR3 with reference TRBV5-1 and TRBJ1-1 gives the whole variable domain KAGVTQTPRYLIKTRGQQVTLSCSPISGHRSVSWYQQTPGQGLQFLFEYFSETQRNKGNFPGRFSGRQFSNSRSEMNVSTLELGDSALYLCASVPPGRNTEAFFGQGTRLTVV.

This clone has only a few counts. This same CDR3 is encoded by further DNA sequences in the sample. This chain links TRBV27 with TRBJ2-5; no firm D call. The germline V and J ends were trimmed by 2 bases and 4 bases, with 2 bases remaining between them. The CDR3 is 11 amino acids. The germline CDR1 and CDR2 sequences are MNHEY and SMNVEV (reference sequence). The CDR3 region has the DNA TGTGCCAGCAGTTTAGGAGAGACCCAGTACTTC. This sequence encodes CASSLGETQYF.

DNA of the CDR3: TGTGCCAGCAGCGCCCGACAGGTGGCGGTGGATGAGCAGTTCTTC. It specifies CASSARQVAVDEQFF. The rearrangement uses TRBV7-2 and TRBJ2-1, with a tentative D call TRBD1 (6 bases). Germline V gene data show CDR1 as SGHTA and CDR2 as FQGNSA. Trimming pared 5 bases from V and 8 bases from J, leaving 19 bases between. This CDR3 has 15 amino acids. Combining the CDR3 with reference TRBV7-2 and TRBJ2-1 gives the whole variable domain GAGVSQSPSNKVTEKGKDVELRCDPISGHTALYWYRQSLGQGLEFLIYFQGNSAPDKSGLPSDRFSAERTGGSVSTLTIQRTQQEDSAVYLCASSARQVAVDEQFFGPGTRLTVL.

In DNA, the CDR3 is TGTGCCAGCAGTTACTCCAGTCCGGCCTATAATTCACCCCTCCACTTT. Protein product: CASSYSSPAYNSPLHF. The V gene is TRBV6-5, the J gene TRBJ1-6; D unclear. The V and J ends lost 0 bases and 2 bases respectively, with 8 bases between them. Germline-derived CDR1 and CDR2 are MNHEY and SVGAGI. The CDR3 spans 16 residues.

As to this clone: Other DNA sequences in this sample translate to the same CDR3. The chain carries TRBV7-2 and TRBJ1-5, with D uncertain. Trimming shortened V by 5 bases and J by 4 bases, and 12 bases separated the two germline ends. The CDR3 covers 14 residues. CDR1 is SGHTA, CDR2 FQGNSA, per germline. CDR3 DNA: TGTGCCAGCAGCCCGTTGGACCGAAATCAGCCCCAGCATTTT. It specifies CASSPLDRNQPQHF.

The chain joins TRBV7-9 to TRBJ2-7; no definite D call. Trimming removed 6 bases at V and 3 bases at J, with 15 bases between. The CDR3 contains 14 residues. The V gene's germline CDR1 is SEHNR and CDR2 FQNEAQ (reference sequence). The CDR3 DNA sequence: TGTGCCAGCAGTCAATTACCCCCGGGCTACGAGCAGTACTTC. Translation gives CASSQLPPGYEQYF.

The rearrangement links TRBV4-1 to TRBJ2-7, with no clear D. Germline lookup yields CDR1 MGHRA and CDR2 YSYEKL. The length of the CDR3 is 17 residues. V lost 1 base and J lost 4, with 20 bases in between. The CDR3 region is CASSQVVDPNSLYEQYF. DNA of the CDR3: TGCGCCAGCAGCCAAGTGGTGGACCCGAATAGCTTGTACGAGCAGTACTTC.

The chain is built from TRBV6-5 and TRBJ2-3; D may match TRBD1 or TRBD2 (5 bases each). V dropped 6 bases and J dropped 5 bases, with 15 bases sitting between them. This CDR3 comprises 14 residues. Germline V gene data show CDR1 as MNHEY and CDR2 as SVGAGI. In DNA form, the CDR3 reads TGTGCCAGCAGCCCTGGGACCGGTTTAGATACGCAGTATTTT. It yields the protein CASSPGTGLDTQYF.

The chain links TRBV4-3 to TRBJ1-3; D remains ambiguous. The V gene lost 0 bases and the J gene lost 1 base, with 7 bases spanning the gap. Per the germline V gene, CDR1 is LGHNA and CDR2 is YSLEER. This CDR3 spans 15 amino acids. CDR3 protein: CASSQDTSSGNTIYF. The CDR3 DNA reads TGCGCCAGCAGCCAAGATACTTCGTCTGGAAACACCATATATTTT.

The CDR3 sequence is CASSQEDSGAQETQYF. CDR3 coding DNA: TGTGCCAGCAGCCAAGAAGATAGCGGGGCACAAGAGACCCAGTACTTC. J is TRBJ2-5 and V is TRBV7-9; TRBD2 aligns across 8 bases. In germline, CDR1 is SEHNR, CDR2 FQNEAQ (reference sequence). V dropped 5 bases and J dropped 2; count of bases not matched to a gene: 10. The CDR3 spans 16 residues.